These 4 T cell receptor beta chains originate from one sample sequenced in a study of shared clonotypes between healthy human individuals. Profiling relied on immunoSEQ multiplex PCR, and the TCRdb table lists in-frame clones only, not all of them. Found here are 2 million to 2.5 million clones, 90% to 95% of them singletons; the top ten hold 0.39%. The sample comprised naive CD4+ T cells from PBMCs. Stated subset: CD45RA+ positively selected. Receptor source: a man between 18 and 29 years old in good health. Some clones in this sample may be carry-over from other donors' samples.

J is TRBJ2-2 and V is TRBV9; TRBD1 matches at 8 bases. Germline values: CDR1 SGDLS, CDR2 YYNGEE. The V gene end was trimmed by 0 bases and the J gene end by 3 bases; junction bases not matched to a gene: 7. The length of the CDR3 is 17 residues. The CDR3 nucleotides read TGTGCCAGCAGCGTAGATGAGGGACAGGTATACACCGGGGAGCTGTTTTTT. Its protein product is CASSVDEGQVYTGELFF.

This chain uses TRBV11-2 with TRBJ2-1; TRBD1 matches at 8 bases. Germline-derived CDR1 and CDR2 are SGHAT and FQNNGV. This CDR3 contains 16 residues. V dropped 1 base and J dropped 6; count of bases not matched to a gene: 8. This CDR3 is CASSLGLDRVFNEQFF. The CDR3 nucleotides are TGTGCCAGCAGCTTAGGGTTGGACAGGGTCTTCAATGAGCAGTTCTTC.

This clone was seen only once. This CDR3 is also generated by other DNA sequences in the sample. The rearrangement uses TRBV28 and TRBJ1-4; D not certain. The CDR3 covers 15 residues. The V end lost 3 bases, the J end lost 0 bases, and 8 bases lay between the germline ends. Germline V CDR1 and CDR2: MDHEN, SYDVKM. The CDR3 nucleotides are TGTGCCAGCAGTTTTACGGGAGCAACTAATGAAAAACTGTTTTTT. Residues: CASSFTGATNEKLFF. The whole variable domain, remainder taken from reference TRBV28 and TRBJ1-4, is DVKVTQSSRYLVKRTGEKVFLECVQDMDHENMFWYRQDPGLGLRLIYFSYDVKMKEKGDIPEGYSVSREKKERFSLILESASTNQTSMYLCASSFTGATNEKLFFGSGTQLSVL.

In nucleotides, the CDR3 is TGTGCCAGCAGTTCCTCGGACTGGTACTCCTACAATGAGCAGTTCTTC. It specifies CASSSSDWYSYNEQFF. V and J are TRBV6-5 and TRBJ2-1, with D maybe TRBD2 (5 bases). The CDR3 contains 16 residues. Trimming left V 4 bases short and J 0 bases short, with 13 bases between. Germline-derived CDR1 and CDR2 are MNHEY and SVGAGI.